This note documents a single T cell receptor beta chain sequence. The data stem from a study of cytomegalovirus exposure and HLA in healthy donors. Study at large: Inside one of the first data releases sat about 85 million unique TCRs taken from HLA-typed donors.

The germline gives CDR1 SGDLS, CDR2 YYNGEE. The ends lost 3 bases at V and 4 bases at J; junction bases unmatched: 2. This CDR3 comprises 14 residues. PCR was performed using 60 Vbeta and 13 Jbeta primers. The method was immunoSEQ multiplex PCR; TCRdb's version includes in-frame clones alone and lacks a portion of them. Among under 130,000 clones listed, around two thirds were seen once. The sequenced material came from PBMCs. The gene calls are TRBV9 and TRBJ1-3; 9 positions agree with TRBD1. The sequence was obtained from a woman aged 50 to 60 in good health and CMV-seronegative. This CDR3 is CASSDGTGGNTIYF. The CDR3 region has the DNA TGTGCCAGCAGCGACGGGACAGGGGGAAACACCATATATTTT.